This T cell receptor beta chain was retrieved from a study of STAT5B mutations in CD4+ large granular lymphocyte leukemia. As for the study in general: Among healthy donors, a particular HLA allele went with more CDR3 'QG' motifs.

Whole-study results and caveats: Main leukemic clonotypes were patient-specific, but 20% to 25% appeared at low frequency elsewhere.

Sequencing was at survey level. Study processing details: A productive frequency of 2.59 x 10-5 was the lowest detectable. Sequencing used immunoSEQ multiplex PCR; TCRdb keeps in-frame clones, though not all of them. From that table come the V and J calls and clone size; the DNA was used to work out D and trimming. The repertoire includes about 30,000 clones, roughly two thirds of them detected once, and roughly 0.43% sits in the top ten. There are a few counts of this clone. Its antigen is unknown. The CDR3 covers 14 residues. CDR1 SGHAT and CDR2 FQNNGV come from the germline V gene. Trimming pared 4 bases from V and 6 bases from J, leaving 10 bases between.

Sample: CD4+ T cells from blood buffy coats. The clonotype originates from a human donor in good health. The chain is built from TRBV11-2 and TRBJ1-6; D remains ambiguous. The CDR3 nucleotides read TGTGCCAGCAGCTCGATAGGGCTTAATTCACCCCTCCACTTT. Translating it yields CASSSIGLNSPLHF. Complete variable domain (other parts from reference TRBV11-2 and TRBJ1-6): EAGVAQSPRYKIIEKRQSVAFWCNPISGHATLYWYQQILGQGPKLLIQFQNNGVVDDSQLPKDRFSAERLKGVDSTLKIQPAKLEDSAVYLCASSSIGLNSPLHFGNGTRLTVT.